One and the same sample provided the 10 T cell receptor beta chains below, sequenced in a study of metastatic and nonmetastatic thyroid tumors. No treatment had been given to any patient before thyroid surgery. TCRdb reprocessed the PCR reads using MiXCR. Among about 22,000 clones, more than 20% were seen once, and the ten largest hold about two thirds. The specimen was blood. The receptors were sampled from a male donor with papillary thyroid cancer or a benign thyroid nodule (not recorded which). Some clones in this sample may be carry-over from other donors' samples.

This clone was observed at least ten times. V is TRBV30 and J is TRBJ2-7; TRBD2 is a possible D gene (7 bases). CDR1 is GTSNPN, CDR2 SVGIG, per germline (reference sequence). The ends were cut back, 0 bases at V and 6 bases at J, with 12 bases in the middle. The length of the CDR3 is 13 residues. The CDR3 reads CAWSVRGGGEQYF. As DNA, the CDR3 is TGTGCCTGGAGTGTACGAGGGGGGGGCGAGCAGTACTTC.

This clone came up many times. This chain joins TRBV5-1 and TRBJ2-7; D gene ambiguous. The CDR3 is 12 amino acids. Trimming pared 4 bases from V and 1 base from J, leaving 6 bases between. The V gene's germline CDR1 is SGHRS and CDR2 YFSETQ. The CDR3 DNA reads as TGCGCCAGCAGCCCCGGTTCCTACGAGCAGTACTTC. Its translation: CASSPGSYEQYF.

In its sample, this clone was seen many times. This chain links TRBV4-1 with TRBJ2-1, with a tentative D call TRBD2 (5 bases). The V end was cut by 4 bases, the J end by 9 bases, with 19 bases between. The germline V gene encodes CDR1 MGHRA and CDR2 YSYEKL. There are 15 residues in the CDR3. Here the CDR3 reads CASSPGLTSSGEQFF. In DNA form, the CDR3 reads TGCGCCAGCAGCCCCGGACTTACTAGTTCCGGTGAGCAGTTCTTC.

Worth noting for this clone: Since the CDR3 does not end with the conserved phenylalanine or tryptophan, this likely comes from a read error. CDR3 region: CANRQVPHTDTQYL. CDR3 DNA sequence: TGTGCCAACCGGCAGGTCCCCCACACAGATACGCAGTATTTG. J is TRBJ2-3 and V is TRBV6-2 or TRBV6-3; D is unclear. V was shortened by 10 bases and J by 2 bases, with 16 bases between the two germline ends. Germline V lookup: CDR1 MNHEY, CDR2 SVGEGT. There are 14 residues in the CDR3.

In this sample, this clone turned up many times. The chain has TRBV5-1 and TRBJ2-1, with 7 bases fitting TRBD2. Trimming took 3 bases from V and 4 from J; bases not matched to a gene: 4. The V gene's germline CDR1 is SGHRS and CDR2 YFSETQ. This CDR3 has 14 amino acids. The CDR3 sequence is CASSYSGAYNEQFF. In DNA, the CDR3 is TGCGCCAGCAGCTACAGCGGGGCATACAATGAGCAGTTCTTC.

The sample holds many counts of this clone. The chain has TRBV2 and TRBJ1-1; D gene unclear. The V end was cut by 4 bases, the J end by 5 bases, with 8 bases between. The CDR3 contains 12 residues. CDR1 and CDR2 from the germline V gene are SNHLY and FYNNEI. The CDR3 loop reads CASSVVETEAFF. CDR3 bases: TGTGCCAGCAGTGTTGTGGAGACTGAAGCTTTCTTT.

V is TRBV6-4 and J is TRBJ2-3; D is undetermined. V was shortened by 2 bases and J by 8 bases, with 11 bases between the two germline ends. Germline V gene lookup returns CDR1 MRHNA and CDR2 SNTAGT. The CDR3 extends over 13 amino acids. The CDR3 sequence is CASSDGAIGTQYF. CDR3 DNA sequence: TGTGCCAGCAGTGACGGCGCTATCGGTACGCAGTATTTT.

As regards this clone: The germline gene is not matched at one end of the junction; a read error may be the cause. CDR3 protein: CASSAQGLAGVNDQFF. CDR3 in DNA: TGTGCCAGCAGTGCCCAGGGACTAGCGGGAGTCAATGATCAGTTCTTC. The chain has TRBV6-1 and TRBJ2-1, with 14 bases fitting TRBD2. CDR1 and CDR2 from the germline V gene are MNHNS and SASEGT. CDR3 length: 16 amino acids.

This clone was counted many times. This chain connects TRBV5-6 to TRBJ1-2; D remains unclear. The V gene lost 1 base and the J gene lost 4 bases, with 8 bases spanning the gap. Germline-derived CDR1 and CDR2 are SGHDT and YYEEEE. CDR3 size: 13 residues. CDR3: CASSLTVSYGYTF. DNA of the CDR3: TGTGCCAGCAGCTTGACGGTTTCCTATGGCTACACCTTC.

The chain recombines TRBV11-3 with TRBJ2-4; no firm D call. V lost 2 bases to trimming and J lost 4 bases, with 9 bases between them. Per the germline V gene, CDR1 is SGHNT and CDR2 is YENEEA. The CDR3 length is 14 residues. The CDR3 coding sequence is TGTGCCAGCAGCTTATTAGGTAGAAAAAACATTCAGTACTTC. Protein product: CASSLLGRKNIQYF.